This T cell receptor (beta chain) was found in a study of blood T cell repertoires in COVID-19. For the study at large: Samples taken during acute and convalescent COVID-19 were collected in the United States, Italy and Spain. The analysed material was cDNA or gDNA that came from T cells, B-cell-depleted T cells, or PBMCs.

Losses at the gene ends were 5 bases for V and 8 bases for J; bases not matched to a gene: 6. CDR3 size: 14 residues. Germline V gene lookup returns CDR1 MDHEN and CDR2 SYDVKM. Source study methods: How many nucleated cells were present was estimated from reference gene primer amplification. The table came from immunoSEQ multiplex PCR; TCRdb's copy has only in-frame clones and leaves some out. V, J and clone size derive from that table, while D and trimming were established from the DNA sequence. The sample lists 170,000 or so clones, roughly four fifths occurring once. J is TRBJ2-1 and V is TRBV28, with 10 bases lining up with TRBD2. The sequence was obtained from a human donor in a cohort sampled during active COVID-19. Sequencing was done on a sample of peripheral blood. In nucleotides, the CDR3 is TGTGCCAGCAGTCCCAGCGGGAGGGCCGATGAGCAGTTCTTC. Amino acids: CASSPSGRADEQFF. The variable domain in full, completed from reference TRBV28 and TRBJ2-1, reads DVKVTQSSRYLVKRTGEKVFLECVQDMDHENMFWYRQDPGLGLRLIYFSYDVKMKEKGDIPEGYSVSREKKERFSLILESASTNQTSMYLCASSPSGRADEQFFGPGTRLTVL.